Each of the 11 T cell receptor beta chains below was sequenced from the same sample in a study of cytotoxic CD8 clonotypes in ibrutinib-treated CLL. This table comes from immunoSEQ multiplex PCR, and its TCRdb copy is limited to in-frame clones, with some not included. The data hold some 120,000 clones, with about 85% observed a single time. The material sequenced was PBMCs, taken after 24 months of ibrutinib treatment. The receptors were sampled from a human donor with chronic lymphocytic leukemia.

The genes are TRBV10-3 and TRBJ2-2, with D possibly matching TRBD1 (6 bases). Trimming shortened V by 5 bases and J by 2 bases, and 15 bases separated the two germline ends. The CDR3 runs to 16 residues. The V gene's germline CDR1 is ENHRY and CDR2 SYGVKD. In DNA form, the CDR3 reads TGTGCCATCAGTTTCGCCGGGACACCCAACACCGGGGAGCTGTTTTTT. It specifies CAISFAGTPNTGELFF.

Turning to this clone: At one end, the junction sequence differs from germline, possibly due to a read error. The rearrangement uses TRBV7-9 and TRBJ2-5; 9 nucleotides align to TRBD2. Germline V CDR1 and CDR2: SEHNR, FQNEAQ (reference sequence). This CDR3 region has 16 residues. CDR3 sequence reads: CASSLASGADGETQYF. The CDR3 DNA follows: TGTGCCAGCAGCCTAGCTAGCGGGGCCGACGGGGAGACCCAGTACTTC.

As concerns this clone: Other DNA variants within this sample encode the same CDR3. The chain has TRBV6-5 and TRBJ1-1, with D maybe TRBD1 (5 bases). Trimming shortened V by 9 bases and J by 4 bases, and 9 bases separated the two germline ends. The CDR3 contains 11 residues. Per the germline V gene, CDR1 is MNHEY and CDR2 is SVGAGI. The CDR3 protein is CASSRGTEAFF. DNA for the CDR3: TGTGCCAGTTCTAGGGGCACTGAAGCTTTCTTT.

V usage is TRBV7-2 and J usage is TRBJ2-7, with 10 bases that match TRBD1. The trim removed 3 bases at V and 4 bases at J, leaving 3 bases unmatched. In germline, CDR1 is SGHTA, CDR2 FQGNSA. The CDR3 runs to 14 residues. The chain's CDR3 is CASSFRQGAYEQYF. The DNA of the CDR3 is TGTGCCAGCAGCTTTCGACAGGGGGCGTACGAGCAGTACTTC.

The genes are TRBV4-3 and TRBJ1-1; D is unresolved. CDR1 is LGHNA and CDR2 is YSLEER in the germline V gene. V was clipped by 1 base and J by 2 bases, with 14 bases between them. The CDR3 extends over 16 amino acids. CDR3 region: CASSQALGSRNTEAFF. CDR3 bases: TGCGCCAGCAGCCAAGCGTTGGGGTCGAGAAACACTGAAGCTTTCTTT.

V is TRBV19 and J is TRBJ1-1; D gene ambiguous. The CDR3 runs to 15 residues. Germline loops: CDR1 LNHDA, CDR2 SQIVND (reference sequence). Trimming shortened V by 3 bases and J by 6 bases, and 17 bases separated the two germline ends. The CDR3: CASSITGLRHPEAFF. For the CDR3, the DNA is TGTGCCAGTAGTATCACGGGTCTGCGGCATCCTGAAGCTTTCTTT.

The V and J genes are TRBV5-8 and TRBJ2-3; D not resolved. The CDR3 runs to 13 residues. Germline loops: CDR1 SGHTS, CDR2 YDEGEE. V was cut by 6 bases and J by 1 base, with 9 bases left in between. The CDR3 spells CASIMSGTDTQYF. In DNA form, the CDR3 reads TGTGCCAGCATCATGTCCGGCACAGATACGCAGTATTTT. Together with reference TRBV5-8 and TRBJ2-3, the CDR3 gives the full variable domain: EAGVTQSPTHLIKTRGQQATLRCSPISGHTSVYWYQQALGLGLQFLLWYDEGEERNRGNFPPRFSGRQFPNYSSELNVNALELEDSALYLCASIMSGTDTQYFGPGTRLTVL.

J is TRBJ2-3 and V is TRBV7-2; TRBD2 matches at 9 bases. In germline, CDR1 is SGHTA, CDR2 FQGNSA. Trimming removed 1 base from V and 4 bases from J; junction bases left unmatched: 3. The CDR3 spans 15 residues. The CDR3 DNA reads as TGTGCCAGCAGCTTAGGAGCGGGGGGCGCAGATACGCAGTATTTT. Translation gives CASSLGAGGADTQYF. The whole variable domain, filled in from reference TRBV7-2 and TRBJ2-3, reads GAGVSQSPSNKVTEKGKDVELRCDPISGHTALYWYRQSLGQGLEFLIYFQGNSAPDKSGLPSDRFSAERTGGSVSTLTIQRTQQEDSAVYLCASSLGAGGADTQYFGPGTRLTVL.

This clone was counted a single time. The CDR3 nucleotides are TGTGCCAGCAGTGATGGAACCGCCCAGCCCCAGCATTTT. This codes for CASSDGTAQPQHF. The chain recombines TRBV6-1 with TRBJ1-5; D is unclear. With 3 bases removed from V and 7 bases from J, the gap between germline ends came to 10 bases. The CDR3 spans 13 residues. Per the germline V gene, CDR1 is MNHNS and CDR2 is SASEGT.

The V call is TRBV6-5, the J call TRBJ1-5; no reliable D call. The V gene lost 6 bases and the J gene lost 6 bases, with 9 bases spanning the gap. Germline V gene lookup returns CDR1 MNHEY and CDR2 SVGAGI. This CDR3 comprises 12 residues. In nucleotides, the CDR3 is TGTGCCAGCAGACATGGCGGTCAGCCCCAGCATTTT. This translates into CASRHGGQPQHF.

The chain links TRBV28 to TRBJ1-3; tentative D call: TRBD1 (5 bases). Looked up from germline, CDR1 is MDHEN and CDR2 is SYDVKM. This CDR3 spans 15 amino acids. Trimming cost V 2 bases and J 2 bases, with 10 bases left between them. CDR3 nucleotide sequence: TGTGCCAGCAGTTTACTGGGGACCCCTGGAAACACCATATATTTT. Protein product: CASSLLGTPGNTIYF. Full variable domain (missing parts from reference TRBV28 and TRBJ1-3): DVKVTQSSRYLVKRTGEKVFLECVQDMDHENMFWYRQDPGLGLRLIYFSYDVKMKEKGDIPEGYSVSREKKERFSLILESASTNQTSMYLCASSLLGTPGNTIYFGEGSWLTVV.